Listed below are T cell receptor beta chains from one sample, sequenced in a study of identical twins. TCRdb reprocessed the 5' RACE reads with MiXCR, giving one entry per CDR3 protein. In the table there are approximately 620,000 distinct CDR3 sequences, 8.6% of which are singletons. These records were also assigned to another study, of yellow fever vaccine responses in identical twins.

Sequencing used PBMCs. The receptors were sampled from a woman aged 18-29 years in good health. CDR3s include the opening cysteine and the closing phenylalanine or tryptophan. The order of the fields is V gene, D gene, J gene, clone size, CDR3 DNA, CDR3 protein. A D gene is named only where the DNA matches it firmly. Not every row has a clone size; where given, it reads once, few, many or a size class.

v_call: TRBV4-1; d_call: TRBD1; j_call: TRBJ2-7; clone_size: -; cdr3_nt: TGCGCCAGCAGCCGTTGGCCGGGACAGACCTACGAGCAGTACTTC; cdr3_aa: CASSRWPGQTYEQYF
v_call: TRBV12-3/TRBV12-4; d_call: -; j_call: TRBJ2-5; clone_size: few; cdr3_nt: TGTGCCAGCAGCTCCACTCACCCGAGGACCCCAGGGACCCAGTACTTC; cdr3_aa: CASSSTHPRTPGTQYF
v_call: TRBV29-1; d_call: -; j_call: TRBJ2-7; clone_size: few; cdr3_nt: TGCAGCGCAGTTAGTTGGGGAGACCCCTACGAGCAGTACTTC; cdr3_aa: CSAVSWGDPYEQYF
v_call: TRBV15; d_call: TRBD2; j_call: TRBJ2-3; clone_size: many; cdr3_nt: TGTGCCACCAGCAGACAAGCGGGGGGTAGCACAGATACGCAGTATTTT; cdr3_aa: CATSRQAGGSTDTQYF
v_call: TRBV12-3/TRBV12-4; d_call: -; j_call: TRBJ2-7; clone_size: -; cdr3_nt: TGTGCCAGCAGGACGAAGGGGCGAGAGCAGCACTTC; cdr3_aa: CASRTKGREQHF
v_call: TRBV13; d_call: TRBD2; j_call: TRBJ2-3; clone_size: few; cdr3_nt: TGTGCCAGCAGCCCGGGACTAGCGGGGGGCAGCACAGATACGCAGTATTTT; cdr3_aa: CASSPGLAGGSTDTQYF
v_call: TRBV12-3/TRBV12-4; d_call: -; j_call: TRBJ2-7; clone_size: few; cdr3_nt: TGTGCCAGCAGTATCCAAGACAGCTACGAGCAGTACTTC; cdr3_aa: CASSIQDSYEQYF
v_call: TRBV6-1; d_call: -; j_call: TRBJ2-7; clone_size: many; cdr3_nt: TGTGCCAGCAGGATGAGGGGATTCTACGAGCAGTACTTC; cdr3_aa: CASRMRGFYEQYF
v_call: TRBV2; d_call: -; j_call: TRBJ1-5; clone_size: -; cdr3_nt: TGTGCCAGCAGGGCTTTTGGCAATCAGCCCCAGCATTTT; cdr3_aa: CASRAFGNQPQHF
v_call: TRBV7-9; d_call: -; j_call: TRBJ2-2; clone_size: many; cdr3_nt: TGTGCCAGCAGCTTCCAAGAAGGGTACACCGGGGAGCTGTTTTTT; cdr3_aa: CASSFQEGYTGELFF
v_call: TRBV11-2; d_call: TRBD2; j_call: TRBJ2-2; clone_size: many; cdr3_nt: TGTGCCAGCAGAACCATCGGGGGGGCCACCGGGGAGCTGTTTTTT; cdr3_aa: CASRTIGGATGELFF
v_call: TRBV5-1; d_call: TRBD2; j_call: TRBJ2-2; clone_size: -; cdr3_nt: TGCGCCAGCAATAAATGGGGACTAGCGAACACCGGGGAGCTGTTTTTT; cdr3_aa: CASNKWGLANTGELFF
v_call: TRBV20-1; d_call: -; j_call: TRBJ1-4; clone_size: many; cdr3_nt: TGCAGTGCTAGAGATCTCGGGACAAGGAATGAAAAACTGTTTTTT; cdr3_aa: CSARDLGTRNEKLFF
v_call: TRBV20-1; d_call: TRBD2; j_call: TRBJ2-5; clone_size: many; cdr3_nt: TGCAGTGCTAGAGACATTAGCGGGGGAGAGACCCAGTACTTC; cdr3_aa: CSARDISGGETQYF
v_call: TRBV11-2; d_call: -; j_call: TRBJ2-1; clone_size: many; cdr3_nt: TGTGCCATCCGGAGGGGGGGTAAGCACAATGAGCAGTTCTTC; cdr3_aa: CAIRRGGKHNEQFF
v_call: TRBV3-1; d_call: TRBD2; j_call: TRBJ2-2; clone_size: -; cdr3_nt: TGTGCCAGCAGCCGAAGCGGGAGCGGCACCGGGGAGCTGTTTTTT; cdr3_aa: CASSRSGSGTGELFF